These T cell receptor beta chains were read from a single sample in a study of shared clonotypes between healthy human individuals. Produced via immunoSEQ multiplex PCR; TCRdb's table is partial and in-frame only. The table lists around 750,000 clones, roughly 70% of them singletons. Input material: memory CD4+ T cells sorted from blood. The receptors were gathered from a young woman in good health. The CDR3 runs from the conserved cysteine through the conserved F or W. A D gene is named only where the DNA matches it firmly. Clone size, where shown, is once, few, many, or a class for clones that have expanded.

J	D	length	size	V	DNA	CDR3
TRBJ1-5	-	14	-	TRBV28	TGTGCCAGCGGATTGGGCTATACAGGGCAGCCCCAGCATTTT	CASGLGYTGQPQHF
TRBJ2-7	TRBD1	15	-	TRBV7-8	TGTGCCAGCAGCAGGGGGACAGGGTTCCTTGTCGAGCAGTACTTC	CASSRGTGFLVEQYF
TRBJ2-7	-	11	-	TRBV25-1	TGTGCCAGCAGTAGTTTTCATGAGCAGTACTTC	CASSSFHEQYF
TRBJ2-7	-	14	-	TRBV7-2	TGTGCCAGCAGCTCGGGACTCGGCGCGAACGAGCAGTACTTC	CASSSGLGANEQYF
TRBJ1-4	-	16	-	TRBV5-8	TGTGCCAGCAGCTTGGGGACCGGAGGAACTAATGAAAAACTGTTTTTT	CASSLGTGGTNEKLFF
TRBJ2-5	-	16	-	TRBV7-9	TGTGCCAGCAGCTTTAGGTTAGCGGAGTCTAGAGAGACCCAGTACTTC	CASSFRLAESRETQYF
TRBJ2-3	TRBD1	16	-	TRBV11-2	TGTGCCAGCAGCTTACTGACAGGGTGGGGCACAGATACGCAGTATTTT	CASSLLTGWGTDTQYF
TRBJ2-3	-	15	-	TRBV4-1	TGCGCCAGCAGCCAAGTCGGGGAGGGGGCGGATACGCAGTATTTT	CASSQVGEGADTQYF
TRBJ1-3	-	18	few	TRBV10-3	TGTGCCATCAGTGAGTTTATGGGGCTCTCCGGTTTGGAGAACACCATATATTTT	CAISEFMGLSGLENTIYF
TRBJ1-2	TRBD1	15	many	TRBV2	TGTGCCAGCAGTGGGACAGGGGATTTGGTTTATGGCTACACCTTC	CASSGTGDLVYGYTF
TRBJ1-2	-	16	once	TRBV7-8	TGTGCCAGCAGCTTAGTTTTCGGGGAAGCTAACTATGGCTACACCTTC	CASSLVFGEANYGYTF